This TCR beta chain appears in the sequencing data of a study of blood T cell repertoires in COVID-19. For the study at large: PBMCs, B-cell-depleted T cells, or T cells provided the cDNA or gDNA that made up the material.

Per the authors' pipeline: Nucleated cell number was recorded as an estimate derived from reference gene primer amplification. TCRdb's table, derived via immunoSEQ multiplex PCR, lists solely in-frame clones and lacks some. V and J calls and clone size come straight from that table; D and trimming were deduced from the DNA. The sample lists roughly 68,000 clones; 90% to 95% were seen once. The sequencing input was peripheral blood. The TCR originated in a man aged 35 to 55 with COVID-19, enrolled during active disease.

CDR3 DNA: TGTGCCAGTAGGGGGGGGCTCCTGGGCGAGCAGTACTTC. Amino acid sequence: CASRGGLLGEQYF. The chain couples TRBV19 to TRBJ2-7, with a weak D call TRBD2 (7 bases). Trimming pared 6 bases from V and 6 bases from J, leaving 15 bases between. The germline V gene encodes CDR1 LNHDA and CDR2 SQIVND (reference sequence). This CDR3 region has 13 residues.